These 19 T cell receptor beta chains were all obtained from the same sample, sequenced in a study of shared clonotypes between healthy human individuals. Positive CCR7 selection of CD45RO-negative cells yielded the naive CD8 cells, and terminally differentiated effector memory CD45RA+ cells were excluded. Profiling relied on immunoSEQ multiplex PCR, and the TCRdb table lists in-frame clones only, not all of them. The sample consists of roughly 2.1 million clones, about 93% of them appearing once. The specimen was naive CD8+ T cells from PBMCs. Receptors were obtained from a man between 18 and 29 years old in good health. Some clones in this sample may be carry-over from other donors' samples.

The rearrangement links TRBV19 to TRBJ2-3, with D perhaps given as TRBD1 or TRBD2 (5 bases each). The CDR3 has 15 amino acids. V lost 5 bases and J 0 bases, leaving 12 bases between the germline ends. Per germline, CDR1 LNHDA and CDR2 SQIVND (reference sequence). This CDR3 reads CASSPGWGSTDTQYF. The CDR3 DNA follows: TGTGCCAGTAGTCCTGGGTGGGGGAGCACAGATACGCAGTATTTT.

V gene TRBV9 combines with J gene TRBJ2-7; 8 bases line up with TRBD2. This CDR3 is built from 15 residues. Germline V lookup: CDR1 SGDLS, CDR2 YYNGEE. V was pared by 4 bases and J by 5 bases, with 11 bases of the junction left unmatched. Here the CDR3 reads CASSTTSGTSNEQYF. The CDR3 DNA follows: TGTGCCAGCAGCACAACATCCGGGACTAGTAACGAGCAGTACTTC.

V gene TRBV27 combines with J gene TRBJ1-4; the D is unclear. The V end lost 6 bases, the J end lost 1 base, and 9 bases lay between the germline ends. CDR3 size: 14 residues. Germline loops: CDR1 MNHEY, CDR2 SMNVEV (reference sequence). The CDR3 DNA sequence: TGTGCCAGCAGCTACATAGGAACTAATGAAAAACTGTTTTTT. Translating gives CASSYIGTNEKLFF.

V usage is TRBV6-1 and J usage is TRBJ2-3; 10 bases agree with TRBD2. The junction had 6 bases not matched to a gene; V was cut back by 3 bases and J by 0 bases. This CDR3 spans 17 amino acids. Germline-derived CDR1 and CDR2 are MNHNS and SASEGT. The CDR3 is CASSDRLAGSSTDTQYF. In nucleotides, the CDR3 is TGTGCCAGCAGTGACCGACTAGCGGGCTCTAGCACAGATACGCAGTATTTT.

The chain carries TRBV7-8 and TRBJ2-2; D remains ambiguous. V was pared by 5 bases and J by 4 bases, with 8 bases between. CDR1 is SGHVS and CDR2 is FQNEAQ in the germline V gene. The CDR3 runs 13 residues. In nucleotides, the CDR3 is TGTGCCAGCAGCCGACCTCCCACCGGGGAGCTGTTTTTT. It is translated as CASSRPPTGELFF.

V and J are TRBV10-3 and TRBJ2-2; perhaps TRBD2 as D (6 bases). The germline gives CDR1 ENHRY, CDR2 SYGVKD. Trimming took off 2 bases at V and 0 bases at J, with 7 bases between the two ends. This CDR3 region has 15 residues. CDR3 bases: TGTGCCATCAGTGAGCGACTAGCGAACACCGGGGAGCTGTTTTTT. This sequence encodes CAISERLANTGELFF.

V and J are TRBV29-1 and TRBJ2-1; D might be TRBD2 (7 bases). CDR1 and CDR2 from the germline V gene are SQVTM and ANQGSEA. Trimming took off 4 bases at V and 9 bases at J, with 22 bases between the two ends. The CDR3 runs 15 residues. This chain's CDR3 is CSVAILGGVPTEQFF. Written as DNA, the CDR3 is TGCAGCGTTGCGATTCTAGGGGGGGTCCCAACTGAGCAGTTCTTC.

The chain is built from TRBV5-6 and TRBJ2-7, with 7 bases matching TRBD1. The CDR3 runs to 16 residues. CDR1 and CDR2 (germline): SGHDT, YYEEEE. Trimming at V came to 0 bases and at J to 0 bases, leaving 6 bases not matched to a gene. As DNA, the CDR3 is TGTGCCAGCAGCTTGGGGGGGACAGCTAGCTCCTACGAGCAGTACTTC. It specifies CASSLGGTASSYEQYF.

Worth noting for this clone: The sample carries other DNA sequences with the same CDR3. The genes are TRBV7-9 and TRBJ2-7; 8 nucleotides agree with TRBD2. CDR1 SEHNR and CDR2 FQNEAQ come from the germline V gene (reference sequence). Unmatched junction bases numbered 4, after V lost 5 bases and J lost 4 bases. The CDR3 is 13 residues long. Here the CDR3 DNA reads TGTGCCAGCAGCCCCGGGACTAGTTACGAGCAGTACTTC. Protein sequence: CASSPGTSYEQYF.

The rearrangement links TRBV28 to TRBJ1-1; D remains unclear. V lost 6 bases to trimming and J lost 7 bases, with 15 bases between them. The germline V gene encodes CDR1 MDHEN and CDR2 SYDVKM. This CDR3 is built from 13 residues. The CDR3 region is CASSKTGVSEAFF. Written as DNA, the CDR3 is TGTGCCAGCAGCAAGACCGGAGTAAGTGAAGCTTTCTTT.

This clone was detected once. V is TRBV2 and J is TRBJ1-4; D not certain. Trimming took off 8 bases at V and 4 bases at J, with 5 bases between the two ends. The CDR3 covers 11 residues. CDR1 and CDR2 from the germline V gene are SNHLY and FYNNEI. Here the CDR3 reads CASGINEKLFF. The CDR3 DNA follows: TGTGCCAGCGGTATTAATGAAAAACTGTTTTTT.

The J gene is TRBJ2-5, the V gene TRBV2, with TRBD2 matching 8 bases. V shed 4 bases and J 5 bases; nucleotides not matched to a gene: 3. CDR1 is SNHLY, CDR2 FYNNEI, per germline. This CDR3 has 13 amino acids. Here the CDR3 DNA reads TGTGCCAGCAGTGCCGGCGGGAGGGAGACCCAGTACTTC. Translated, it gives CASSAGGRETQYF.

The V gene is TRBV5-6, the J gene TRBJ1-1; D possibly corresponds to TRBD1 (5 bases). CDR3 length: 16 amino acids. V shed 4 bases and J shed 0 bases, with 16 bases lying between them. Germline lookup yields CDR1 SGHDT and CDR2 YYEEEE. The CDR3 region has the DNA TGTGCCAGCAGCCTTACGGGGCCGAGAGTGAACACTGAAGCTTTCTTT. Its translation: CASSLTGPRVNTEAFF.

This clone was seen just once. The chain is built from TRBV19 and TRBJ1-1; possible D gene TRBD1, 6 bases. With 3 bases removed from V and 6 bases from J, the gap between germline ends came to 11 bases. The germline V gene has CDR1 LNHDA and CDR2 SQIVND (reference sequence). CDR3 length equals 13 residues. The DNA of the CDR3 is TGTGCCAGTAGTATGGCAGGGGTCGCTGAAGCTTTCTTT. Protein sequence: CASSMAGVAEAFF.

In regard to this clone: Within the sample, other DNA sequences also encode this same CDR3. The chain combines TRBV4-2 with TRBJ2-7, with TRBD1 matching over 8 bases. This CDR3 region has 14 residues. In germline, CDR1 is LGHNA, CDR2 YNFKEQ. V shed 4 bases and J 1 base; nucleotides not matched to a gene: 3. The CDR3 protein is CASSPGQGSYEQYF. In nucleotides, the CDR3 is TGTGCCAGCAGCCCCGGACAGGGTTCCTACGAGCAGTACTTC.

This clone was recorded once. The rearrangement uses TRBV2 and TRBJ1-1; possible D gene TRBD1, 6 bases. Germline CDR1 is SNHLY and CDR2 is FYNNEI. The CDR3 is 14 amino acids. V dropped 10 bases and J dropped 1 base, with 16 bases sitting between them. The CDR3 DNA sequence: TGTGCCACCATGGGGGGACACGGGAACACTGAAGCTTTCTTT. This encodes CATMGGHGNTEAFF.

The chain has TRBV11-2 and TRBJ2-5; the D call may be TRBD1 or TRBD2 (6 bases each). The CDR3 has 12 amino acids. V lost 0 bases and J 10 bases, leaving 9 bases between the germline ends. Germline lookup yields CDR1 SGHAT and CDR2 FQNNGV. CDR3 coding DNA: TGTGCCAGCAGCTTAGAAGAGGGGGGCCAGTACTTC. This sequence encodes CASSLEEGGQYF.

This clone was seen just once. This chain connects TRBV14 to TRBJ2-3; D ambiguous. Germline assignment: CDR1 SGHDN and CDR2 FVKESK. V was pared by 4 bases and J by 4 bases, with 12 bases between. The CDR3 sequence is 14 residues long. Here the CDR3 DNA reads TGTGCCAGCAGCCCCCCCACCTTGCCAGATACGCAGTATTTT. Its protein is CASSPPTLPDTQYF.

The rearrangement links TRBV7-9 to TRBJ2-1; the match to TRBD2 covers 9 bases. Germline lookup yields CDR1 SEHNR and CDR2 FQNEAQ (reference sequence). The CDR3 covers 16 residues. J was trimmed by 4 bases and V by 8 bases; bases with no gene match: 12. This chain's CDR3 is CASPAPLAGLYNEQFF. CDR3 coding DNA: TGTGCCAGCCCCGCTCCCCTAGCGGGACTGTACAATGAGCAGTTCTTC.